The table lists the clone carrying this TCR beta chain with a few counts. Its antigen remains unidentified. The data derive from a study of response to subunit inactivated influenza vaccine. Broader study findings: That few new T cells are recruited by each seasonal influenza vaccination was the authors' suggestion.

TCRdb independently ran MiXCR on the RT-PCR reads; one entry per CDR3 protein. The sample consists of fewer than 550,000 distinct CDR3 sequences, roughly 27% of them appearing once. Germline CDR1 reads SGHTA; CDR2 reads FQGNSA. The CDR3 is made up of 15 amino acids. V lost 4 bases to trimming and J lost 7 bases; unmatched junction nucleotides: 8. The material was CD4+ T cells sorted from PBMCs, obtained more than 4 days after vaccination. The source of this sequence is a man aged 50 or older who received an inactivated influenza vaccine. The chain combines TRBV7-2 with TRBJ2-1, with 9 bases aligning to TRBD2. The CDR3 DNA reads TGTGCCAGCAGCTCCGTAGCGGGAGCGAGGAATGAGCAGTTCTTC. Amino acid sequence: CASSSVAGARNEQFF.